The 21 T cell receptor beta chains below come from one sample, sequenced in a study of shared clonotypes between healthy human individuals. Generated by immunoSEQ multiplex PCR, the TCRdb table keeps only in-frame clones and is missing some. The sample lists 400,000 to 600,000 clones, over 75% seen once, with 9.5% to 15% in the top ten. The material sequenced was PBMCs. The receptors were gathered from a woman aged 40 to 49 in good health. Some clones in this sample may be carry-over from other donors' samples.

The CDR3 spells CASSGTSGSSFSISEQFF. The CDR3 DNA sequence: TGCGCCAGCAGCGGGACTAGCGGGAGCTCCTTTTCAATCAGTGAGCAGTTCTTC. The chain has TRBV5-1 and TRBJ2-1; 14 bases map to TRBD2. V shed 4 bases, J shed 9 bases, and the junction held 15 bases outside the gene matches. CDR1 is SGHRS, CDR2 YFSETQ, per germline. There are 18 residues in the CDR3.

To note about this clone: This sample includes further DNA sequences coding for the same CDR3. V gene TRBV20-1 combines with J gene TRBJ2-1; D remains ambiguous. V was pared by 3 bases and J by 4 bases, with 4 bases between. The germline V gene has CDR1 DFQATT and CDR2 SNEGSKA (reference sequence). The CDR3 sequence is 11 residues long. CDR3 amino acids: CSARGYNEQFF. In nucleotides, the CDR3 is TGCAGTGCTAGGGGATACAATGAGCAGTTCTTC.

This rearrangement joins TRBV9 to TRBJ1-3; D is undetermined. V lost 0 bases and J 4 bases, leaving 14 bases between the germline ends. This CDR3 region has 16 residues. Per germline, CDR1 SGDLS and CDR2 YYNGEE. DNA for the CDR3: TGTGCCAGCAGCGTAGGGCCAGAGTTTGCGGGAAACACCATATATTTT. It specifies CASSVGPEFAGNTIYF.

The gene calls are TRBV5-4 and TRBJ2-7, with 8 positions matching TRBD1. The CDR3 totals 16 residues. Germline V gives CDR1 SGHNT, CDR2 YYREEE (reference sequence). The V and J ends lost 3 bases and 3 bases, in that order; junction bases with no gene match: 11. The CDR3 protein is CASSSGVGQGHYEQYF. CDR3 nucleotides: TGTGCCAGCAGCTCGGGAGTCGGACAGGGCCACTACGAGCAGTACTTC.

CDR3 sequence: CASSSISQDTNYGYTF. As DNA, the CDR3 is TGTGCCAGCAGCTCCATAAGTCAGGACACTAACTATGGCTACACCTTC. The genes are TRBV11-2 and TRBJ1-2; perhaps TRBD1 as D (5 bases). V gave up 4 bases and J gave up 0 bases, with 15 bases separating them. The germline CDR1 and CDR2 sequences are SGHAT and FQNNGV. This CDR3 has 16 residues.

The chain has TRBV28 and TRBJ2-7; tentatively, D is TRBD2 (6 bases). This CDR3 spans 11 amino acids. V was trimmed by 6 bases and J by 9 bases, leaving 12 bases between them. Germline assignment: CDR1 MDHEN and CDR2 SYDVKM. This CDR3 is CASRTLALQYF. As DNA, the CDR3 is TGTGCCAGCAGGACACTAGCTTTGCAGTACTTC.

The table lists this clone with many counts. This sequence joins TRBV6-5 and TRBJ2-1; the match to TRBD2 covers 9 bases. The CDR3 has 16 residues. Germline CDR1 is MNHEY and CDR2 is SVGAGI. Germline trimming cut 0 bases from V and 6 bases from J; bases unmatched to any gene: 6. The DNA for the CDR3 is TGTGCCAGCAGTTACTCGGCGGGAGGGAGTCCCAATGAGCAGTTCTTC. It yields the protein CASSYSAGGSPNEQFF.

The CDR3 DNA follows: TGTGCCTGGAGTGCCCCGGGACTTCCTAAGTTCTTC. It specifies CAWSAPGLPKFF. The gene calls are TRBV30 and TRBJ2-1; possible D gene TRBD2, 6 bases. CDR3 size: 12 residues. CDR1 is GTSNPN, CDR2 SVGIG, per germline (reference sequence). Trimming cost V 1 base and J 14 bases, with 15 bases left between them.

V and J are TRBV7-2 and TRBJ2-5; 16 bases are shared with TRBD2. The CDR3 consists of 17 residues. Germline V CDR1 and CDR2: SGHTA, FQGNSA. V shed 1 base and J 5 bases; nucleotides not matched to a gene: 4. The CDR3 region is CASSLGGLAGGTETQYF. CDR3 sequence (DNA): TGTGCCAGCAGCTTAGGGGGACTAGCGGGAGGGACGGAGACCCAGTACTTC. Drawing the rest from reference TRBV7-2 and TRBJ2-5, the complete variable domain is GAGVSQSPSNKVTEKGKDVELRCDPISGHTALYWYRQSLGQGLEFLIYFQGNSAPDKSGLPSDRFSAERTGGSVSTLTIQRTQQEDSAVYLCASSLGGLAGGTETQYFGPGTRLLVL.

The V and J genes are TRBV27 and TRBJ2-2; D perhaps matches TRBD2 (5 bases). From germline, CDR1 is MNHEY and CDR2 SMNVEV (reference sequence). This CDR3 region has 19 residues. With 5 bases removed from V and 4 bases from J, the gap between germline ends came to 26 bases. CDR3 sequence (DNA): TGTGCCAGCAGTACTTGGACTCAATCCCGCCCCCGAGGCACCGGGGAGCTGTTTTTT. The encoded protein is CASSTWTQSRPRGTGELFF.

This clone was recorded once. The rearrangement uses TRBV2 and TRBJ2-5, with no clear D. The germline gives CDR1 SNHLY, CDR2 FYNNEI. The CDR3 has 12 residues. Trimming shortened V by 8 bases and J by 2 bases, and 9 bases separated the two germline ends. CDR3 sequence reads: CASGDWQETQYF. As DNA, the CDR3 is TGTGCCAGCGGGGATTGGCAAGAGACCCAGTACTTC.

This chain connects TRBV11-1 to TRBJ2-7, with D uncertain. The V and J ends lost 0 bases and 3 bases respectively, with 15 bases between them. This CDR3 has 16 amino acids. CDR1 and CDR2 from the germline V gene are SGHAT and FQDESV (reference sequence). DNA of the CDR3: TGTGCCAGCAGCTTAGCGTTAAGCGCTAGTTACTACGAGCAGTACTTC. Amino acids: CASSLALSASYYEQYF.

The rearrangement links TRBV5-6 to TRBJ2-1; TRBD2 matches at 7 bases. The V gene end was trimmed by 4 bases and the J gene end by 0 bases; junction bases not matched to a gene: 7. Germline V gene sequence: CDR1 SGHDT, CDR2 YYEEEE. The CDR3 is 16 residues long. The CDR3 loop reads CASSPRPSGSYNEQFF. CDR3 nucleotides: TGTGCCAGCAGCCCTAGACCTAGCGGCTCCTACAATGAGCAGTTCTTC.

This clone was seen only once. This chain connects TRBV19 to TRBJ2-1; tentatively, D is TRBD1 or TRBD2 (5 bases each). The CDR3 is made up of 13 amino acids. V lost 10 bases and J lost 2, with 12 bases in between. Germline CDR1 and CDR2: LNHDA and SQIVND (reference sequence). The CDR3 DNA follows: TGTGCCACCCAGGGAGATACCTACAATGAGCAGTTCTTC. This encodes CATQGDTYNEQFF.

The chain is built from TRBV28 and TRBJ1-2; D remains ambiguous. CDR1 is MDHEN, CDR2 SYDVKM, per germline. With 7 bases removed from V and 4 bases from J, the gap between germline ends came to 13 bases. The length of the CDR3 is 13 residues. The CDR3: CASTWGSGYGYTF. In nucleotides, the CDR3 is TGTGCCAGCACTTGGGGTTCGGGCTATGGCTACACCTTC.

The V call is TRBV18, the J call TRBJ2-1; 9 nucleotides line up with TRBD2. CDR3 size: 16 residues. Unmatched junction bases numbered 6, after V lost 2 bases and J lost 4 bases. Germline CDR1 KGHSH, CDR2 LQKENI. For the CDR3, the DNA is TGTGCCAGCTCACCATTTAGCGGGAGTCAGTACAATGAGCAGTTCTTC. This sequence encodes CASSPFSGSQYNEQFF.

The rearrangement joins TRBV5-1 to TRBJ2-7; 13 bases fit TRBD2. Germline V lookup: CDR1 SGHRS, CDR2 YFSETQ. With V trimmed by 2 bases and J by 5 bases, 1 base remained unmatched. The CDR3 has 14 amino acids. The CDR3 is CASSFGTSGDEQYF. The DNA of the CDR3 is TGCGCCAGCAGCTTCGGGACTAGCGGGGACGAGCAGTACTTC.

This chain uses TRBV18 with TRBJ2-1; tentatively, D is TRBD1 (5 bases). V was pared by 5 bases and J by 7 bases, with 12 bases between. The CDR3 extends over 13 amino acids. Germline V gene lookup returns CDR1 KGHSH and CDR2 LQKENI. DNA of the CDR3: TGTGCCAGCTCAACGAAGGGGCGGAATGAGCAGTTCTTC. As protein: CASSTKGRNEQFF.

The rearrangement uses TRBV18 and TRBJ2-7; D is uncertain. The CDR3 contains 13 residues. Germline CDR1 and CDR2: KGHSH and LQKENI. With 3 bases removed from V and 5 bases from J, the gap between germline ends came to 11 bases. The CDR3 loop is CASSPDGVNEQYF. The CDR3 region has the DNA TGTGCCAGCTCACCGGACGGAGTGAACGAGCAGTACTTC.

This chain links TRBV5-5 with TRBJ1-6, with 7 bases identical to TRBD1. The CDR3 sequence is 14 residues long. CDR1 and CDR2 from the germline V gene are SGHKS and YYEKEE (reference sequence). J lost 8 bases, V lost 0 bases, and 2 bases had no gene match. CDR3 sequence: CASSLGDSYSPLHF. DNA for the CDR3: TGTGCCAGCAGCTTGGGGGACAGTTATTCACCCCTCCACTTT.

The chain combines TRBV10-3 with TRBJ2-7, with D perhaps TRBD2 (5 bases). Germline V gene sequence: CDR1 ENHRY, CDR2 SYGVKD. The CDR3 is 13 residues long. The germline V and J ends were trimmed by 11 bases and 0 bases, with 14 bases remaining between them. The CDR3 spells CASSSSHSYEQYF. As DNA, the CDR3 is TGTGCCTCTTCTAGCTCCCACTCCTACGAGCAGTACTTC.